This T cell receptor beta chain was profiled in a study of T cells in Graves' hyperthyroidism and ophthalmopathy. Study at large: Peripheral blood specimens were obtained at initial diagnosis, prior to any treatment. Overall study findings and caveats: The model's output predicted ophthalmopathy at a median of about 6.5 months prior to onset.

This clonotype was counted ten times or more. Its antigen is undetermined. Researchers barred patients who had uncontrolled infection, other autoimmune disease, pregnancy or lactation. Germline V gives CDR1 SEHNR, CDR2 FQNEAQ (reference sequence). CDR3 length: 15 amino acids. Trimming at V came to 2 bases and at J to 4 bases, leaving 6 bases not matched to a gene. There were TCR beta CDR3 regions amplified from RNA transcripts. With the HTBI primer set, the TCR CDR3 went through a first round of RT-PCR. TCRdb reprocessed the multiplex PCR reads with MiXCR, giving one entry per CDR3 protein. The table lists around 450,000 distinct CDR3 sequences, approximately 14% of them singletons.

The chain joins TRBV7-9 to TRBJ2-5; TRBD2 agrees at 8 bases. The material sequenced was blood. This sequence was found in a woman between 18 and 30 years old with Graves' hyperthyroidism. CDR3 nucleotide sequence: TGTGCCAGCAGCTTAAACGCCGGGGGGGTAGAGACCCAGTACTTC. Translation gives CASSLNAGGVETQYF.